This TCR beta chain originates from a study of blood T cells in healthy people across ages. Overall study results and limits: Comparison with aged donors showed that long-lived donors had more naive CD4+ cells and higher diversity. Researchers judged that diversity estimates from one million T cells fell short of true values.

Through a sample-barcoded 5' primer and a J-beta primer mix, a second PCR was run for roughly 7 to 11 cycles. Each sample provided no less than 2.5 million CDR3-containing paired-end reads. Via MiXCR, TCRdb re-called the 5' RACE reads, giving one row per CDR3 protein. The sample records 1.5 million to 2 million distinct CDR3 sequences, about 31% being singletons. Trimming shortened V by 1 base and J by 2 bases, and 18 bases separated the two germline ends. The CDR3 contains 16 residues. Germline assignment: CDR1 DFQATT and CDR2 SNEGSKA (reference sequence). This clonotype has a handful of counts. Its specificity is not known. A minimum of 5 micrograms of total RNA was extracted per sample.

The sample consisted of blood. The chain joins TRBV20-1 to TRBJ2-7; D is unclear. The receptor's source is a woman aged 25 to 45 in good health. CDR3 protein: CSARGFQGDKAYEQYF. The CDR3 DNA sequence: TGCAGTGCTAGAGGCTTTCAAGGAGACAAAGCCTACGAGCAGTACTTC.